This T cell receptor beta chain appears in the sequencing data of a study of blood T cell repertoires in COVID-19. CDR3 length: 12 residues. Germline V gives CDR1 SGHTA, CDR2 FQGNSA. Trimming stripped 2 bases from V and 5 bases from J, with 6 bases between. The repertoire was sequenced with immunoSEQ multiplex PCR; TCRdb's copy has only in-frame clones and lacks some. Counted here are 120,000 or so clones, about 85% occurring once; the ten biggest clones make up under 4%. The sequenced material came from peripheral blood. The clonotype originates from a man between 60 and 75 years old with acute or convalescent COVID-19. V usage is TRBV7-2 and J usage is TRBJ1-1, with D hard to call. CDR3 in DNA: TGTGCCAGCAGCTTATTTCAGACTGAAGCTTTCTTT. This sequence encodes CASSLFQTEAFF.